This T cell receptor beta chain was sequenced for a study of brain T cells in children with intractable seizures. Trimming left V 0 bases short and J 7 bases short, with 4 bases between. This CDR3 has 11 amino acids. The germline V gene encodes CDR1 SGHKS and CDR2 YYEKEE (reference sequence). Specified time point: blood from clinic visit 5 months post-surgery; TSC patient then seizure free. TCRdb's table, derived via immunoSEQ multiplex PCR, lists solely in-frame clones and lacks some. The table lists 300,000 to 400,000 clones, about 94% of them singletons. The clonotype was recovered from a boy in the first two years of life with tuberous sclerosis and intractable seizures. The chain recombines TRBV5-5 with TRBJ1-2; D is unclear. Sequences were derived from peripheral blood, sampled less than 6 months after surgery. The chain's CDR3 is CASSLVGGYTF. The CDR3, as DNA: TGTGCCAGCAGCTTGGTGGGTGGCTACACCTTC. The full variable domain, completed using reference TRBV5-5 and TRBJ1-2, is DAGVTQSPTHLIKTRGQQVTLRCSPISGHKSVSWYQQVLGQGPQFIFQYYEKEERGRGNFPDRFSARQFPNYSSELNVNALLLGDSALYLCASSLVGGYTFGSGTRLTVV.